A selection of T cell receptor beta chains follows, all from one sample in a study. A single record per CDR3 protein comes from TCRdb applying MiXCR to the multiplex PCR reads. Here the sample spans around 210 distinct CDR3 sequences, around 16% being singletons. The sample was tumor-infiltrating Tregs sorted from the breast tumor. These receptors originate from a female donor with breast cancer. The CDR3 runs from the conserved cysteine through the conserved F or W.

V	length	CDR3
TRBV12-3/TRBV12-4	14	CASSFGTSPDGYTF
TRBV12-3/TRBV12-4	15	CASSRTPQGNYGYTF
TRBV12-3/TRBV12-4	11	CASSWIYGYTF
TRBV12-3/TRBV12-4	14	CASTLQGQDYGYTF
TRBV12-3/TRBV12-4	14	CASSLSGTQAGYTF
TRBV12-3/TRBV12-4	13	CASDHGQLYGYTF
TRBV12-5	12	CASGTANYGYTF
TRBV12-3/TRBV12-4	13	CASSSEGIYGYTF
TRBV12-3/TRBV12-4	13	CASSTGRLGGYTF
TRBV12-3/TRBV12-4	16	CASSLVPGQGPYGYTF
TRBV12-3/TRBV12-4	16	CASSHSSDMTNYGYTF
TRBV12-3/TRBV12-4	13	CASSEQGSHGYTF
TRBV12-3/TRBV12-4	13	CASSFRGAGGYTF
TRBV12-3/TRBV12-4	12	CASSTEVYGYTF
TRBV12-3/TRBV12-4	13	CASSLSQGYGYTF
TRBV12-3/TRBV12-4	15	CASSFGPTTNYGYTF
TRBV12-3/TRBV12-4	15	CASSVPMTGNYGYTF
TRBV12-3/TRBV12-4	14	CASSLALGDYGYTF
TRBV12-3/TRBV12-4	13	CASSFLTGYGYTF
TRBV12-3/TRBV12-4	12	CASSPDLGGYTF
TRBV12-3/TRBV12-4	14	CASSFRGRGYGYTF
TRBV12-5	15	CASGNDDRVDYGYTF